The next 3 T cell receptor beta chains were all read from a single sample in a study of CD8 T cells in Susac syndrome. Reverse transcription used about 0.45 to 1 ug RNA and random hexamers. A single record per CDR3 protein comes from TCRdb applying MiXCR to the immunoSEQ multiplex PCR reads. The sample carries some 180,000 distinct CDR3 sequences, about 95% recorded once. Sequenced sample: CD4+ T cells from PBMCs. These receptors originate from a human donor with Susac syndrome.

J is TRBJ1-1 and V is TRBV3-1; 8 bases map to TRBD1. Losses at the gene ends were 0 bases for V and 1 base for J; bases not matched to a gene: 7. This CDR3 is built from 17 residues. From germline, CDR1 is LGHDT and CDR2 YNNKEL (reference sequence). The CDR3 DNA reads as TGTGCCAGCAGCCAAGATCGTGGCAGGGGGCGGAACACTGAAGCTTTCTTT. Its translation is CASSQDRGRGRNTEAFF. The complete variable domain, with remaining parts taken from reference TRBV3-1 and TRBJ1-1, reads DTAVSQTPKYLVTQMGNDKSIKCEQNLGHDTMYWYKQDSKKFLKIMFSYNNKELIINETVPNRFSPKSPDKAHLNLHINSLELGDSAVYFCASSQDRGRGRNTEAFFGQGTRLTVV.

The chain has TRBV7-9 and TRBJ1-5; D possibly corresponds to TRBD1 (5 bases). Germline V CDR1 and CDR2: SEHNR, FQNEAQ (reference sequence). The CDR3 has 15 residues. Trimming pared 5 bases from V and 0 bases from J, leaving 11 bases between. The CDR3 region is CASSLRGHSNQPQHF. CDR3 nucleotide sequence: TGTGCCAGCAGCCTGAGGGGCCATAGCAATCAGCCCCAGCATTTT.

The CDR3 is CASSQDERESHEQYF. CDR3 bases: TGTGCCAGCAGCCAAGACGAGCGGGAATCCCACGAGCAGTACTTC. The gene calls are TRBV14 and TRBJ2-7, with 7 bases aligning to TRBD2. This CDR3 spans 15 amino acids. Germline trimming cut 0 bases from V and 5 bases from J; bases unmatched to any gene: 7. Germline CDR1 and CDR2: SGHDN and FVKESK.